Listed below are T cell receptor beta chains from one sample, sequenced in a study of OX40 agonist ivuxolimab in advanced cancers. Sequenced by immunoSEQ multiplex PCR; TCRdb stores in-frame clones only, minus some. The table records 3,500 or so clones, 92% of them present only once. The sequenced sample was CD4+ or CD8+ T cells sorted from blood, obtained in a trial of the OX40 agonist ivuxolimab. All receptors come from an adult with an advanced solid tumor such as melanoma, head and neck, liver or kidney cancer. The CDR3 runs from the conserved cysteine through the conserved F or W.

TRBV5-1	CASSLGWFDEQFF
TRBV4-1	CASSRTVNEKLFF
TRBV19	CASSIVTSGTYEQYF
TRBV9	CASSVVGLYQETQYF
TRBV7-8	CASSSGLAGGEQYF
TRBV4-1	CASSQGRSGGLQETQYF
TRBV7-2	CASSTGTGETGELFF
TRBV30	CAWGDGLVEPLHF
TRBV5-4	CASSLARSSGANVLTF
TRBV2	CASRRSGLVRRREF
TRBV18	CASRTEQGNTGELFF
TRBV7-9	CASSFGTDLGNTIYF
TRBV5-1	CASSPRGERGEQYF
TRBV6-1	CASSELGGTGYGYTF
TRBV11-2	CASSSQPADNEKLFF
TRBV5-6	CASSSTSGGTYEQYF
TRBV5-5	CASSLADAQRGYTF
TRBV4-3	CASSQDWSSRTGELFF
TRBV5-4	CASSLDRIEQFF
TRBV4-1	CASSQDDRPGDGYTF
TRBV10-3	CAISEEGLGYGYTF
TRBV15	CATSRDQTGNPFGYTF
TRBV6-5	CASSYTTSVSYGYTF
TRBV18	CASSPGLGYTF
TRBV5-6	CASSSWETGNTEAFF
TRBV5-1	CASSLWGKSNTGELFF
TRBV7-8	CASSASPQSGWGYTF